This record looks at one T cell receptor beta chain sequence and its context. Using immunoSEQ multiplex PCR, the repertoire was profiled, and TCRdb retains in-frame clones only, with some absent. The table has about 68,000 clones, 84% seen once. Prior autoimmune disease or systemic immunosuppression barred patients. At baseline, cycle 4 day 1, and cycle 7 day 1, blood was sampled. This sample is part of a study of OX40 agonist ivuxolimab in advanced cancers. Study summary: A partial response was reached by three patients: one with hepatocellular carcinoma and two with cutaneous melanoma.

Germline lookup yields CDR1 LNHDA and CDR2 SQIVND (reference sequence). The CDR3 consists of 14 residues. With 3 bases clipped from V and 3 bases from J, the junction kept 4 bases outside the gene matches. Sequenced here: CD4+ or CD8+ T cells sorted from blood, sampled in a trial of the OX40 agonist ivuxolimab. The chain joins TRBV19 to TRBJ2-5; 7 nucleotides agree with TRBD1. This receptor was identified in an adult with an advanced solid tumor such as melanoma, head and neck, liver or kidney cancer. CDR3 residues: CASSILGGEETQYF. The CDR3, as DNA: TGTGCCAGTAGTATCCTAGGGGGCGAAGAGACCCAGTACTTC.